The next 20 T cell receptor beta chains were all read from a single sample in a study of CD8+CD57+ T cells in acquired aplastic anemia. The template for TCR beta VDJ and CDR3 sequence profiling was genomic DNA. MiXCR, run by TCRdb on the reads, gives a single entry per CDR3 protein. Among approximately 170,000 distinct CDR3 sequences, 55% to 70% were seen once, and the ten largest hold 45% to 55%. The sequencing sample was made of sorted CD4+, CD8+, or CD8+CD57+ T cells (not recorded which) from PBMCs. All receptors come from a human donor in good health.

V and J are TRBV7-9 and TRBJ2-2; 15 bases match TRBD2. The germline gives CDR1 SEHNR, CDR2 FQNEAQ (reference sequence). Unmatched junction bases numbered 9, after V lost 5 bases and J lost 8 bases. This CDR3 comprises 17 residues. The CDR3 loop is CASSRGLAGGRLGELFF. CDR3 coding DNA: TGTGCCAGCAGCCGAGGACTAGCGGGGGGGCGGCTAGGGGAGCTGTTTTTT.

This chain connects TRBV7-6 to TRBJ2-1; TRBD2 matches 7 bases. Trimming at V came to 6 bases and at J to 0 bases, leaving 11 bases not matched to a gene. This CDR3 contains 17 residues. CDR1 SGHVS and CDR2 FNYEAQ come from the germline V gene. CDR3 in amino acids: CASRPNPSGSSYNEQFF. CDR3 bases: TGTGCCAGCAGACCTAATCCTAGCGGAAGCTCCTACAATGAGCAGTTCTTC.

V and J are TRBV5-4 and TRBJ2-7; the match to TRBD2 covers 11 bases. The CDR3 is made up of 15 amino acids. J was trimmed by 4 bases and V by 3 bases; bases with no gene match: 6. Germline V gene lookup returns CDR1 SGHNT and CDR2 YYREEE (reference sequence). CDR3 loop: CASSYSSGGGYEQYF. The CDR3 DNA follows: TGTGCCAGCAGCTATAGTAGCGGGGGGGGGTACGAGCAGTACTTC.

The chain joins TRBV2 to TRBJ1-4; no reliable D call. V gave up 7 bases and J gave up 4 bases, with 16 bases separating them. Germline V gene lookup returns CDR1 SNHLY and CDR2 FYNNEI. CDR3 length equals 15 residues. The DNA for the CDR3 is TGTGCCAGCAAGGGCATCTCTGGAATTAATGAAAAACTGTTTTTT. It encodes CASKGISGINEKLFF. Drawing the rest from reference TRBV2 and TRBJ1-4, the complete variable domain is EPEVTQTPSHQVTQMGQEVILRCVPISNHLYFYWYRQILGQKVEFLVSFYNNEISEKSEIFDDQFSVERPDGSNFTLKIRSTKLEDSAMYFCASKGISGINEKLFFGSGTQLSVL.

This clonotype turned up a few times. The chain links TRBV28 to TRBJ1-3, with 7 bases matching TRBD1. CDR1 and CDR2 from the germline V gene are MDHEN and SYDVKM. The CDR3 contains 14 residues. Trimming took 4 bases from V and 0 from J; bases not matched to a gene: 0. The CDR3 loop is CASSSGGSGNTIYF. CDR3 nucleotide sequence: TGTGCCAGCAGTTCAGGGGGCTCTGGAAACACCATATATTTT.

This sequence joins TRBV20-1 and TRBJ2-7, with D possibly matching TRBD1 (6 bases). Germline lookup yields CDR1 DFQATT and CDR2 SNEGSKA (reference sequence). The CDR3 length is 14 residues. The germline V and J ends were trimmed by 0 bases and 4 bases, with 13 bases remaining between them. This chain's CDR3 is CSARDRRGFYEQYF. Written as DNA, the CDR3 is TGCAGTGCTAGAGATCGCAGGGGATTTTACGAGCAGTACTTC.

This chain links TRBV6-6 with TRBJ1-6; 7 bases map to TRBD1. The trim removed 8 bases at V and 8 bases at J, leaving 9 bases unmatched. The CDR3 extends over 14 amino acids. CDR1 is MNHNY and CDR2 is SVGAGI in the germline V gene (reference sequence). CDR3 region: CASAKGQQDSPLHF. CDR3 DNA sequence: TGTGCCAGCGCAAAGGGACAGCAAGATTCACCCCTCCACTTT.

This clonotype was seen many times. V gene TRBV9 combines with J gene TRBJ2-1; the match to TRBD2 covers 12 bases. In germline, CDR1 is SGDLS, CDR2 YYNGEE. There are 16 residues in the CDR3. J gave up 4 bases and V 6 bases, and 8 bases lay outside the gene matches. CDR3 region: CASNPSGRARYNEQFF. CDR3 bases: TGTGCCAGCAACCCTAGCGGGAGGGCCAGGTACAATGAGCAGTTCTTC.

The chain joins TRBV20-1 to TRBJ2-5; D gene uncertain. Germline values: CDR1 DFQATT, CDR2 SNEGSKA (reference sequence). The CDR3 covers 13 residues. Trimming pared 4 bases from V and 4 bases from J, leaving 13 bases between. Written as DNA, the CDR3 is TGCAGTGCTAATGCCAGGTCCTTAGAGACCCAGTACTTC. This gives the protein CSANARSLETQYF.

CDR3: CASSRDRVTGELFF. The CDR3 DNA follows: TGTGCCAGCAGTCGAGACAGGGTCACCGGGGAGCTGTTTTTT. The chain combines TRBV7-2 with TRBJ2-2, with 7 positions matching TRBD1. CDR1 and CDR2 (germline): SGHTA, FQGNSA. The CDR3 has 14 residues. J gave up 4 bases and V 6 bases, and 5 bases lay outside the gene matches.

This chain links TRBV29-1 with TRBJ1-1, with 11 bases aligning to TRBD1. The CDR3 is 12 residues long. J was trimmed by 4 bases and V by 7 bases; bases with no gene match: 2. CDR1 and CDR2 (germline): SQVTM, ANQGSEA. CDR3 sequence (DNA): TGCAGCGCAGGGACAGGGGGCACTGAAGCTTTCTTT. It yields the protein CSAGTGGTEAFF.

This chain joins TRBV5-6 and TRBJ1-5, with D perhaps matching TRBD1 (6 bases). Germline V CDR1 and CDR2: SGHDT, YYEEEE. This CDR3 spans 15 amino acids. Trimming took 1 base from V and 0 from J, leaving 8 bases between them. The CDR3 loop is CASSLTGPSNQPQHF. CDR3 nucleotide sequence: TGTGCCAGCAGCTTGACAGGGCCTAGCAATCAGCCCCAGCATTTT.

This clonotype was detected ten times or more. The chain uses TRBV13 and TRBJ2-7; a weak D match, TRBD1 (5 bases). Germline CDR1 reads PRHDT; CDR2 reads FYEKMQ (reference sequence). V lost 6 bases and J lost 0, with 15 bases in between. The CDR3 is made up of 15 amino acids. DNA of the CDR3: TGTGCCAGCAGTTACTCAGGGAAGAGCTCCTACGAGCAGTACTTC. Protein: CASSYSGKSSYEQYF.

This rearrangement joins TRBV20-1 to TRBJ1-1, with D uncertain. This CDR3 is 14 amino acids long. Trimming removed 6 bases from V and 0 bases from J, with 14 bases in between. Germline loops: CDR1 DFQATT, CDR2 SNEGSKA (reference sequence). The CDR3 protein is CSAPVGALNTEAFF. For the CDR3, the DNA is TGCAGTGCCCCTGTAGGTGCCCTGAACACTGAAGCTTTCTTT.

The chain combines TRBV2 with TRBJ2-1; 9 bases are a match to TRBD1. CDR1 is SNHLY, CDR2 FYNNEI, per germline. The J segment lost 8 bases and the V segment lost 8 bases, leaving 10 bases of the junction unmatched. This CDR3 is 14 amino acids long. In DNA, the CDR3 is TGTGCCAGCTCTCCGGGACAGGGTTCGGATGAGCAGTTCTTC. Encoded protein: CASSPGQGSDEQFF.

This clonotype was detected many times. This chain uses TRBV28 with TRBJ1-3; 9 bases line up with TRBD1. With 4 bases clipped from V and 4 bases from J, the junction kept 2 bases outside the gene matches. The germline V gene has CDR1 MDHEN and CDR2 SYDVKM. CDR3 length equals 14 residues. The CDR3 protein is CASSWDREGNTIYF. The DNA of the CDR3 is TGTGCCAGCAGTTGGGACAGGGAGGGAAACACCATATATTTT.

The chain couples TRBV20-1 to TRBJ1-2; D remains ambiguous. This CDR3 is 15 amino acids long. Trimming stripped 4 bases from V and 4 bases from J, with 19 bases between. Germline-derived CDR1 and CDR2 are DFQATT and SNEGSKA (reference sequence). The CDR3 nucleotides read TGCAGTGCTATCAATCTCCAAACAGCTTCCTATGGCTACACCTTC. Translating gives CSAINLQTASYGYTF.

The chain links TRBV19 to TRBJ1-1; D remains ambiguous. Trimming took off 2 bases at V and 0 bases at J, with 4 bases between the two ends. The CDR3 contains 13 residues. Germline values: CDR1 LNHDA, CDR2 SQIVND (reference sequence). The CDR3, as DNA: TGTGCCAGTAGTATATGGGTGAACACTGAAGCTTTCTTT. Its protein product is CASSIWVNTEAFF.

This clonotype was counted a single time. The CDR3 region is CASSLQENTEAFF. The CDR3 nucleotides are TGTGCCAGCAGCTTACAGGAAAACACTGAAGCTTTCTTT. The rearrangement links TRBV7-6 to TRBJ1-1, with D hard to call. Between the trimmed V and J ends, which lost 2 bases and 2 bases, there was a span of 6 bases. CDR3 length: 13 amino acids. Germline V gene sequence: CDR1 SGHVS, CDR2 FNYEAQ. The complete variable domain, with remaining parts taken from reference TRBV7-6 and TRBJ1-1, reads GAGVSQSPRYKVTKRGQDVALRCDPISGHVSLYWYRQALGQGPEFLTYFNYEAQQDKSGLPNDRFSAERPEGSISTLTIQRTEQRDSAMYRCASSLQENTEAFFGQGTRLTVV.

This clonotype is classed as large (0.1 to 1%). The chain carries TRBV7-9 and TRBJ2-7, with D uncertain. The CDR3 runs 14 residues. Trimming left V 1 base short and J 0 bases short, with 7 bases between. Germline V gene data show CDR1 as SEHNR and CDR2 as FQNEAQ (reference sequence). The CDR3 here is CASSLEASSYEQYF. The CDR3 coding sequence is TGTGCCAGCAGCTTAGAGGCGAGCTCCTACGAGCAGTACTTC.